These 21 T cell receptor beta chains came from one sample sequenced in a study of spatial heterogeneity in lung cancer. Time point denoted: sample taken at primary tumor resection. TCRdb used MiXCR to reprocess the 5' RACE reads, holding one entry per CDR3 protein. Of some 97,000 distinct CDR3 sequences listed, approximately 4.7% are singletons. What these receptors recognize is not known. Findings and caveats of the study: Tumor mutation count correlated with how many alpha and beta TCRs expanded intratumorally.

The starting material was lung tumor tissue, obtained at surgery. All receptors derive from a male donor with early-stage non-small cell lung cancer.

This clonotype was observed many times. The CDR3 protein is CASSLGLAGEQFF. In nucleotides, the CDR3 is TGTGCCAGCAGCTTAGGACTAGCGGGCGAGCAGTTCTTC. The gene calls are TRBV11-2 and TRBJ2-1; 10 positions match TRBD2. V shed 1 base and J 10 bases; nucleotides not matched to a gene: 1. The CDR3 consists of 13 residues. CDR1 and CDR2 (germline): SGHAT, FQNNGV.

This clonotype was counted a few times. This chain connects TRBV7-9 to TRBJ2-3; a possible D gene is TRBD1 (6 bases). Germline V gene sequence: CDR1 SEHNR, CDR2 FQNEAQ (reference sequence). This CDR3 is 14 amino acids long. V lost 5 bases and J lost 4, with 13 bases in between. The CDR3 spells CASSLRTAPDTQYF. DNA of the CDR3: TGTGCCAGCAGCCTCCGGACAGCACCAGATACGCAGTATTTT. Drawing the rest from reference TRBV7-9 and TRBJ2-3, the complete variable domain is DTGVSQNPRHKITKRGQNVTFRCDPISEHNRLYWYRQTLGQGPEFLTYFQNEAQLEKSRLLSDRFSAERPKGSFSTLEIQRTEQGDSAMYLCASSLRTAPDTQYFGPGTRLTVL.

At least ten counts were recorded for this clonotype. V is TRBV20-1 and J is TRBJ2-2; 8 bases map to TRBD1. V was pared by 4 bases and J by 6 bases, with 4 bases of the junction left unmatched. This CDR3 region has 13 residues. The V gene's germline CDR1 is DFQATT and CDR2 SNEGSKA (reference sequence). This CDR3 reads CSATDREAGELFF. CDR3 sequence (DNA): TGCAGTGCTACGGACAGGGAGGCCGGGGAGCTGTTTTTT.

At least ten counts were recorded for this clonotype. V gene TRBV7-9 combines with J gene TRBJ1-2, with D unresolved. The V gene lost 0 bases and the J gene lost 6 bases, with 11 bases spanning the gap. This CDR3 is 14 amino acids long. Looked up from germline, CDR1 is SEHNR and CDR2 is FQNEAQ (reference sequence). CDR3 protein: CASSLAGPEDGYTF. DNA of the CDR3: TGTGCCAGCAGCTTAGCCGGCCCCGAAGATGGCTACACCTTC. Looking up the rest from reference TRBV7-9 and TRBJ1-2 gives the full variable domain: DTGVSQNPRHKITKRGQNVTFRCDPISEHNRLYWYRQTLGQGPEFLTYFQNEAQLEKSRLLSDRFSAERPKGSFSTLEIQRTEQGDSAMYLCASSLAGPEDGYTFGSGTRLTVV.

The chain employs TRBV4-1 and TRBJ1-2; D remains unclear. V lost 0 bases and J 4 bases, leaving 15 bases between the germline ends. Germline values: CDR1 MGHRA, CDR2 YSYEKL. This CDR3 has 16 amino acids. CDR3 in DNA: TGCGCCAGCAGCCAAGACGATTGGGAGCGGGGCTATGGCTACACCTTC. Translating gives CASSQDDWERGYGYTF.

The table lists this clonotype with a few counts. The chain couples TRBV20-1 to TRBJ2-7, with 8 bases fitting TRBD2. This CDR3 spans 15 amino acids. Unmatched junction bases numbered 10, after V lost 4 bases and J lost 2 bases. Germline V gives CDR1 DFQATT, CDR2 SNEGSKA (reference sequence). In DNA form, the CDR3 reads TGCAGTGCTATAGCCCAGCGGGAGCCACCCTACGAGCAGTACTTC. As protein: CSAIAQREPPYEQYF.

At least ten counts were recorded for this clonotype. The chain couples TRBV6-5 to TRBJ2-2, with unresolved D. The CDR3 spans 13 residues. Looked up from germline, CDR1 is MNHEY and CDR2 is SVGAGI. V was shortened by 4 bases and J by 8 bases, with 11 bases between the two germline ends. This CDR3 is CASSLQRQGELFF. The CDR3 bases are TGTGCCAGCAGTTTGCAACGTCAAGGGGAGCTGTTTTTT.

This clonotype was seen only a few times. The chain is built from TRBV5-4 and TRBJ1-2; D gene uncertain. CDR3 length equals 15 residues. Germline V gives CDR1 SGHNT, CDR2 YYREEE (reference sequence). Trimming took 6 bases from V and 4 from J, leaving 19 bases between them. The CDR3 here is CASMEELGWSYGYTF. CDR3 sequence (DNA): TGTGCCAGCATGGAGGAGCTCGGTTGGAGCTATGGCTACACCTTC.

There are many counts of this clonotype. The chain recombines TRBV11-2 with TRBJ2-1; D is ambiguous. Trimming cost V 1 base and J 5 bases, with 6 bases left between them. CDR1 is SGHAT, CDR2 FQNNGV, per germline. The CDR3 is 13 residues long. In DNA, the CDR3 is TGTGCCAGCAGCTTAGCCCTGGACAATGAGCAGTTCTTC. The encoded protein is CASSLALDNEQFF.

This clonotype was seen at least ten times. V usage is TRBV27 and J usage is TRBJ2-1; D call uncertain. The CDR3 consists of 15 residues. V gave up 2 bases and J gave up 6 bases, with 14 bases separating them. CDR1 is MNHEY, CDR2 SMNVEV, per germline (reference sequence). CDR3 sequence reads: CASSLDPPPVNEQFF. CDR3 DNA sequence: TGTGCCAGCAGTTTAGACCCACCACCCGTCAATGAGCAGTTCTTC.

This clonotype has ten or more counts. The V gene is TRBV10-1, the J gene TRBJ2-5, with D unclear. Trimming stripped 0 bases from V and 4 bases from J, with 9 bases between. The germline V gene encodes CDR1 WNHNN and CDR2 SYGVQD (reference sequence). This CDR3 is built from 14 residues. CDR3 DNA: TGCGCCAGCAGTGAGTCCCAGCTCCCAGAGACCCAGTACTTC. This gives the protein CASSESQLPETQYF.

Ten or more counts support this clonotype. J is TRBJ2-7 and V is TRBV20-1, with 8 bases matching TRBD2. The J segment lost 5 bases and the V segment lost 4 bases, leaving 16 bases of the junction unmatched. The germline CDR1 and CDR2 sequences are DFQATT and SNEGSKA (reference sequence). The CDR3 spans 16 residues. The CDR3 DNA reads TGCAGTGCTATACCTCCGGTCGAGGTAGCGGGACACGAGCAGTACTTC. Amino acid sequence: CSAIPPVEVAGHEQYF.

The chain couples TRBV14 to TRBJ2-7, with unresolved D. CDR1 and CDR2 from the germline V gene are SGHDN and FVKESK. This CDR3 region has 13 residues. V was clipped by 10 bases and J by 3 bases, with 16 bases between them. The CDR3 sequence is CATWWAVSYEQYF. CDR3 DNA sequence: TGTGCCACCTGGTGGGCAGTAAGCTACGAGCAGTACTTC.

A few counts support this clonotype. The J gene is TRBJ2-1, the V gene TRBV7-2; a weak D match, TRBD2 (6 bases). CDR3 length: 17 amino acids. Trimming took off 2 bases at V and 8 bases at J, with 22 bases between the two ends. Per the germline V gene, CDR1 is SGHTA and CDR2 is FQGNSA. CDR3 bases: TGTGCCAGCAGCTTAATTGGGCTAGCGAACCTTGGAGATGAGCAGTTCTTC. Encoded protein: CASSLIGLANLGDEQFF.

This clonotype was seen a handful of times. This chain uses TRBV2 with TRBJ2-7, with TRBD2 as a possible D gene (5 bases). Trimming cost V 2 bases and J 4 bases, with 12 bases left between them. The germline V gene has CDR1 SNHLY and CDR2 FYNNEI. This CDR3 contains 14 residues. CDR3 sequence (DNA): TGTGCCAGCAGTGAATCAGCACGGGGTTACGAGCAGTACTTC. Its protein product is CASSESARGYEQYF. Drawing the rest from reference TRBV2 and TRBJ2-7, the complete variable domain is EPEVTQTPSHQVTQMGQEVILRCVPISNHLYFYWYRQILGQKVEFLVSFYNNEISEKSEIFDDQFSVERPDGSNFTLKIRSTKLEDSAMYFCASSESARGYEQYFGPGTRLTVT.

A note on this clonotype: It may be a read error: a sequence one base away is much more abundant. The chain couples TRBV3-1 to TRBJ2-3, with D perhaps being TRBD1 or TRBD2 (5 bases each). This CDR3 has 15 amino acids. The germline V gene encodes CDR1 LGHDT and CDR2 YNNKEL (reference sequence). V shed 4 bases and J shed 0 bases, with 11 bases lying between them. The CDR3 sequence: CASSLNGASTDTQYF. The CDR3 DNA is TGTGCCAGCAGCCTCAACGGGGCTAGCACAGATACGCAGTATTTT.

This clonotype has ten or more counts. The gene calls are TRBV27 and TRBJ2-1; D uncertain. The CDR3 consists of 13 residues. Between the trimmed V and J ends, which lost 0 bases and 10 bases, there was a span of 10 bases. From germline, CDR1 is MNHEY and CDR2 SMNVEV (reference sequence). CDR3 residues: CASSLSTAHEQFF. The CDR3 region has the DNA TGTGCCAGCAGTTTATCCACAGCACACGAGCAGTTCTTC.

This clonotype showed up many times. CDR3 sequence: CASSLKAGPYNEQFF. In DNA, the CDR3 is TGTGCCAGCAGCTTAAAAGCGGGACCGTACAATGAGCAGTTCTTC. The chain couples TRBV7-9 to TRBJ2-1; 7 bases align to TRBD2. The CDR3 spans 15 residues. The junction had 5 bases not matched to a gene; V was cut back by 2 bases and J by 4 bases. Germline CDR1 and CDR2: SEHNR and FQNEAQ (reference sequence).

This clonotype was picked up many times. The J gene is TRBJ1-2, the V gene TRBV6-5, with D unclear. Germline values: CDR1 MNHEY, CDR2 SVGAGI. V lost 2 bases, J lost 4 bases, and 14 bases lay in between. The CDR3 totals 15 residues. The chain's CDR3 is CASSYVGGRSYGYTF. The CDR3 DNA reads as TGTGCCAGCAGTTACGTAGGCGGCCGAAGCTATGGCTACACCTTC.

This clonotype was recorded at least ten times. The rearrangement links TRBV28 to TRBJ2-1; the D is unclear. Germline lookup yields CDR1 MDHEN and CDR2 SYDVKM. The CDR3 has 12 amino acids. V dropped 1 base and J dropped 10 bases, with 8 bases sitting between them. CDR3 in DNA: TGTGCCAGCAGTTTATCCGATTGGGAGCAGTTCTTC. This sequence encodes CASSLSDWEQFF.

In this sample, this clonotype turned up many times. The CDR3 region is CSARAMIRSTDYNEQFF. CDR3 coding DNA: TGCAGTGCTAGAGCTATGATTAGGAGTACAGACTACAATGAGCAGTTCTTC. The chain joins TRBV20-1 to TRBJ2-1; D is undetermined. Looked up from germline, CDR1 is DFQATT and CDR2 is SNEGSKA (reference sequence). The CDR3 covers 17 residues. Trimming left V 1 base short and J 3 bases short, with 19 bases between.